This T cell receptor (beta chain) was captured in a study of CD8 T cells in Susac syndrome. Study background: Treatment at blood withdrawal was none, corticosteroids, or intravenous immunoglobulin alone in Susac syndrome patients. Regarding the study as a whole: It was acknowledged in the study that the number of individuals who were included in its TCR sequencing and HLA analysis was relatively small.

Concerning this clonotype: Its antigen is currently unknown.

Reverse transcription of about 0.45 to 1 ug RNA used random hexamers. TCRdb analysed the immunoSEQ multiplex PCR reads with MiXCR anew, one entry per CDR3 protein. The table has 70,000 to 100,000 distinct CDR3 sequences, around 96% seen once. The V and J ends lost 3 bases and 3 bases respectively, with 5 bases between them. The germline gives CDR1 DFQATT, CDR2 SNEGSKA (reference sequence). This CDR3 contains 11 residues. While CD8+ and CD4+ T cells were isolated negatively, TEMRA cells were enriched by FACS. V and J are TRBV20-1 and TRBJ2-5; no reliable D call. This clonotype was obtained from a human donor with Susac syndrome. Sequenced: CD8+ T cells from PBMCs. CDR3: CSARAEETQYF. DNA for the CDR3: TGCAGTGCTAGGGCTGAAGAGACCCAGTACTTC.